This T cell receptor beta chain came from a study of CD8+ T cells in alopecia areata. Study summary: Treatment with tofacitinib (6 to 18 months) was followed by 6 months off drug. Study conclusions and caveats: Possibly because of HLA-related factors, TCR sharing was less clear across patients than in mice. Having just one nonresponder leaves the connection between baseline CD8+ expansion and response unresolved.

The V gene's germline CDR1 is MGHRA and CDR2 YSYEKL. Trimming left V 3 bases short and J 1 base short, with 6 bases between. The length of the CDR3 is 14 residues. Sequencing templates came from extracted RNA that was reverse transcribed into cDNA. The method was immunoSEQ multiplex PCR; TCRdb's version includes in-frame clones alone and lacks a portion of them. The data contain about 180,000 clones, 40% to 55% of them singletons. Comments on this clone: Its antigen is unidentified.

Treatment reported: oral pan-JAK inhibitor, 5-10 mg twice daily. In alopecia areata patients, both lesional scalp punch biopsies and peripheral blood were collected. This receptor was identified in a human donor with alopecia areata. Here the sequenced sample was CD8+ T cells sorted from blood, taken around week 54, from a patient treated with tofacitinib. The J gene is TRBJ2-2, the V gene TRBV4-1, with D possibly TRBD1 on 6 matching bases. The CDR3 spells CASSQTGNTGELFF. The CDR3 nucleotides are TGCGCCAGCAGCCAGACAGGGAACACCGGGGAGCTGTTTTTT.